Sequencing of this TCR beta chain was carried out in a study of beta chain features in type 1 diabetes. Comments on this clone: The antigen is unknown.

The study's findings and limits: Type 1 diabetes patients had moderately but significantly shorter TCRB CDR3s in all four CD4+ subsets. Junctions at VDJ sites from type 1 diabetes patients had fewer insertions and more deletions.

Naive, central memory, regulatory and stem cell-like memory cells within the CD4+ compartment were sorted using CD45RO/CCR7/CD25/CD127/CD95/CD27. Purity exceeded 95% in all sorted populations. Germline CDR1 is MGHDK and CDR2 is SYGVNS. J gave up 7 bases and V 2 bases, and 6 bases lay outside the gene matches. The CDR3 loop spans 14 amino acids. cDNA synthesis used the whole RNA isolate, giving expressed TCRB sequences. Sequencing was performed with immunoSEQ multiplex PCR; in TCRdb, only in-frame clones are kept and a portion is missing. This sample has about 47,000 clones, with roughly 45% found just once.

The chain combines TRBV25-1 with TRBJ2-5; 8 nucleotides align to TRBD2. The source material was stem cell memory CD4+ T cells from blood. This clonotype was sampled from a man aged 30 to 45 with type 1 diabetes. CDR3 in amino acids: CASSEVGRARTQYF. In DNA, the CDR3 is TGTGCCAGCAGTGAAGTCGGGAGGGCCAGGACCCAGTACTTC.